This is a list of T cell receptor beta chains from one sample in a study of a mutant IDH1 vaccine in newly diagnosed glioma. Here immunoSEQ multiplex PCR was the method, and the copy in TCRdb shows in-frame clones only, minus some. This sample has about 38,000 clones, with 75% to 80% found just once. The antigens of these receptors remain unknown. Sequences were derived from PBMCs, sampled from a glioma patient whose treatment included an IDH1 peptide vaccine. All receptors derive from a man in his forties or fifties with glioma. Both conserved end residues are part of each CDR3. The order of the fields is clone size, D gene, V gene, J gene, CDR3 protein, CDR3 DNA. D genes are given only for firm matches. Clone size, where shown, is once, few, many, or a class for clones that have expanded.

clone size: NA
D gene: NA
V gene: TRBV6-5
J gene: TRBJ1-1
CDR3 protein: CASSYSIGGATLF
CDR3 DNA: TGTGCCAGCAGTTACTCCATCGGGGGCGCAACCCTCTTT

clone size: NA
D gene: NA
V gene: TRBV6-5
J gene: TRBJ1-3
CDR3 protein: CASSRTARSGNTIYF
CDR3 DNA: TGTGCCAGCAGCCGGACAGCCCGCTCTGGAAACACCATATATTTT

clone size: NA
D gene: NA
V gene: TRBV19
J gene: TRBJ2-2
CDR3 protein: CASSRRKGMGAGELFF
CDR3 DNA: TGTGCCAGTAGCCGTCGAAAGGGGATGGGCGCCGGGGAGCTGTTTTTT

clone size: NA
D gene: TRBD1
V gene: TRBV5-1
J gene: TRBJ1-4
CDR3 protein: CASSIRPGTVGEKLFF
CDR3 DNA: TGCGCCAGCAGCATACGTCCCGGGACAGTGGGTGAAAAACTGTTTTTT

clone size: NA
D gene: TRBD1
V gene: TRBV27
J gene: TRBJ1-1
CDR3 protein: CASSSHVQGTTEAFF
CDR3 DNA: TGTGCCAGCAGTTCACACGTACAGGGGACCACTGAAGCTTTCTTT

clone size: once
D gene: TRBD1
V gene: TRBV6-1
J gene: TRBJ2-5
CDR3 protein: CASARQGQETQYF
CDR3 DNA: TGTGCCAGCGCCAGACAGGGGCAAGAGACCCAGTACTTC

clone size: NA
D gene: TRBD1
V gene: TRBV30
J gene: TRBJ2-7
CDR3 protein: CAWRDRGRKGEQYF
CDR3 DNA: TGTGCCTGGAGGGACAGGGGGCGCAAGGGCGAGCAGTACTTC

clone size: NA
D gene: NA
V gene: TRBV10-2
J gene: TRBJ1-1
CDR3 protein: CASGRQRNTEAFF
CDR3 DNA: TGCGCCAGCGGAAGACAAAGGAACACTGAAGCTTTCTTT

clone size: NA
D gene: NA
V gene: TRBV9
J gene: TRBJ1-1
CDR3 protein: CASSVVEAYTEAFF
CDR3 DNA: TGTGCCAGCAGCGTAGTGGAGGCTTACACTGAAGCTTTCTTT

clone size: NA
D gene: NA
V gene: TRBV4-1
J gene: TRBJ2-7
CDR3 protein: CASSQETRGPYEQYF
CDR3 DNA: TGCGCCAGCAGCCAGGAGACAAGGGGTCCCTACGAGCAGTACTTC

clone size: NA
D gene: TRBD1
V gene: TRBV2
J gene: TRBJ1-6
CDR3 protein: CASSEAQNRGNSPLHF
CDR3 DNA: TGTGCCAGCAGTGAAGCGCAGAACAGGGGGAATTCACCCCTCCACTTT

clone size: NA
D gene: NA
V gene: TRBV5-1
J gene: TRBJ1-1
CDR3 protein: CASSLQTGTNTEAFF
CDR3 DNA: TGCGCCAGCAGCTTACAGACAGGAACGAACACTGAAGCTTTCTTT

clone size: NA
D gene: NA
V gene: TRBV2
J gene: TRBJ1-5
CDR3 protein: CASSEVEGINQPQHF
CDR3 DNA: TGTGCCAGCAGTGAGGTTGAAGGAATCAATCAGCCCCAGCATTTT

clone size: NA
D gene: TRBD2
V gene: TRBV6-1
J gene: TRBJ2-7
CDR3 protein: CASSVSSGGSYEQYF
CDR3 DNA: TGTGCCAGCAGTGTATCTAGCGGGGGATCCTACGAGCAGTACTTC

clone size: NA
D gene: TRBD1
V gene: TRBV2
J gene: TRBJ1-6
CDR3 protein: CASSGQGPNSPLHF
CDR3 DNA: TGTGCCAGCAGTGGACAGGGTCCCAATTCACCCCTCCACTTT

clone size: NA
D gene: TRBD1
V gene: TRBV19
J gene: TRBJ1-2
CDR3 protein: CASTADRGHGYTF
CDR3 DNA: TGTGCCAGTACCGCGGACAGGGGGCATGGCTACACCTTC

clone size: once
D gene: NA
V gene: TRBV9
J gene: TRBJ2-2
CDR3 protein: CASSDRQDTGELFF
CDR3 DNA: TGTGCCAGCAGCGACCGACAGGACACCGGGGAGCTGTTTTTT

clone size: NA
D gene: NA
V gene: TRBV30
J gene: TRBJ1-2
CDR3 protein: CAWSDGTSRGPQGYTF
CDR3 DNA: TGTGCCTGGAGTGATGGAACCTCCCGGGGACCTCAAGGCTACACCTTC

clone size: NA
D gene: NA
V gene: TRBV2
J gene: TRBJ1-2
CDR3 protein: CASSRGGYNYGYTF
CDR3 DNA: TGTGCCAGCAGCCGCGGGGGATATAACTATGGCTACACCTTC

clone size: NA
D gene: NA
V gene: TRBV2
J gene: TRBJ1-4
CDR3 protein: CASIRGPGTQTNEKLFF
CDR3 DNA: TGTGCCAGCATACGGGGCCCCGGGACACAAACTAATGAAAAACTGTTTTTT

clone size: NA
D gene: TRBD2
V gene: TRBV4-1
J gene: TRBJ2-7
CDR3 protein: CASSRLTSESYEQYF
CDR3 DNA: TGCGCCAGCAGCCGCCTGACTAGCGAGTCCTACGAGCAGTACTTC

clone size: NA
D gene: TRBD1
V gene: TRBV27
J gene: TRBJ1-1
CDR3 protein: CASSRLGTALRAFF
CDR3 DNA: TGTGCCAGCAGTCGACTGGGGACAGCCTTACGAGCTTTCTTT

clone size: NA
D gene: NA
V gene: TRBV7-9
J gene: TRBJ1-4
CDR3 protein: CASSTQSRRELFF
CDR3 DNA: TGTGCCAGCAGCACCCAGTCTCGGAGGGAACTGTTTTTT

clone size: NA
D gene: NA
V gene: TRBV7-9
J gene: TRBJ2-7
CDR3 protein: CASSLSGMILHEQYF
CDR3 DNA: TGTGCCAGCAGCTTAAGTGGGATGATCCTCCACGAGCAGTACTTC

clone size: NA
D gene: TRBD1
V gene: TRBV4-1
J gene: TRBJ2-3
CDR3 protein: CASSQSGTGPATDTQYF
CDR3 DNA: TGCGCCAGCAGCCAATCCGGGACAGGGCCGGCTACAGATACGCAGTATTTT

clone size: NA
D gene: NA
V gene: TRBV5-6
J gene: TRBJ2-3
CDR3 protein: CASSLSKGMYTQYF
CDR3 DNA: TGTGCCAGCAGCCTATCCAAGGGGATGTATACGCAGTATTTT

clone size: NA
D gene: NA
V gene: TRBV30
J gene: TRBJ1-2
CDR3 protein: CAWTGARAGYGYTF
CDR3 DNA: TGTGCCTGGACAGGGGCAAGAGCGGGCTATGGCTACACCTTC

clone size: NA
D gene: NA
V gene: TRBV13
J gene: TRBJ2-7
CDR3 protein: CASSETRWGNEQYF
CDR3 DNA: TGTGCCAGCAGCGAAACGAGATGGGGCAACGAGCAGTACTTC

clone size: few
D gene: TRBD1
V gene: TRBV19
J gene: TRBJ1-1
CDR3 protein: CASEGGQGAGNTEAFF
CDR3 DNA: TGTGCCAGCGAGGGGGGACAGGGGGCAGGAAACACTGAAGCTTTCTTT

clone size: NA
D gene: NA
V gene: TRBV29-1
J gene: TRBJ2-3
CDR3 protein: CSARRGMADTQYF
CDR3 DNA: TGCAGCGCCCGGCGAGGGATGGCAGATACGCAGTATTTT

clone size: NA
D gene: NA
V gene: TRBV6-5
J gene: TRBJ2-7
CDR3 protein: CASSTTGISYEQYF
CDR3 DNA: TGTGCCAGCAGTACAACCGGGATCTCCTACGAGCAGTACTTC

clone size: once
D gene: NA
V gene: TRBV19
J gene: TRBJ1-1
CDR3 protein: CASSIPGRVPDEAFF
CDR3 DNA: TGTGCCAGTAGTATTCCGGGTCGGGTGCCCGATGAAGCTTTCTTT

clone size: NA
D gene: NA
V gene: TRBV7-9
J gene: TRBJ2-7
CDR3 protein: CASRPGTAYEQYF
CDR3 DNA: TGTGCCAGCAGGCCCGGGACCGCCTACGAGCAGTACTTC

clone size: NA
D gene: TRBD2
V gene: TRBV5-1
J gene: TRBJ2-2
CDR3 protein: CASSPRTSGTGELFF
CDR3 DNA: TGCGCCAGCAGCCCCCGGACTAGCGGCACCGGGGAGCTGTTTTTT

clone size: NA
D gene: NA
V gene: TRBV29-1
J gene: TRBJ2-5
CDR3 protein: CSVERAGYFQETQYF
CDR3 DNA: TGCAGCGTTGAAAGAGCAGGGTACTTCCAAGAGACCCAGTACTTC

clone size: NA
D gene: NA
V gene: TRBV6-1
J gene: TRBJ1-1
CDR3 protein: CASRETNRDTEAFF
CDR3 DNA: TGTGCCAGCAGGGAAACTAACAGGGACACTGAAGCTTTCTTT

clone size: NA
D gene: NA
V gene: TRBV4-2
J gene: TRBJ2-5
CDR3 protein: CASSQGRTLQETQYF
CDR3 DNA: TGTGCCAGCAGCCAGGGCCGTACCCTCCAAGAGACCCAGTACTTC

clone size: NA
D gene: NA
V gene: TRBV5-8
J gene: TRBJ1-1
CDR3 protein: CASSFAGNTEAFF
CDR3 DNA: TGTGCCAGCAGCTTCGCGGGGAACACTGAAGCTTTCTTT

clone size: NA
D gene: NA
V gene: TRBV19
J gene: TRBJ2-2
CDR3 protein: CASSFVRGSPTGELFF
CDR3 DNA: TGTGCCAGTAGCTTCGTGAGGGGGTCCCCCACCGGGGAGCTGTTTTTT

clone size: NA
D gene: TRBD1
V gene: TRBV18
J gene: TRBJ1-6
CDR3 protein: CASSPADRQGANSPLHF
CDR3 DNA: TGTGCCAGCTCACCCGCCGACCGACAGGGTGCGAATTCACCCCTCCACTTT

clone size: few
D gene: TRBD1
V gene: TRBV14
J gene: TRBJ2-7
CDR3 protein: CASSVGQGFPYEQYF
CDR3 DNA: TGTGCCAGCAGCGTGGGACAGGGGTTTCCCTACGAGCAGTACTTC

clone size: NA
D gene: NA
V gene: TRBV9
J gene: TRBJ2-2
CDR3 protein: CASNAENTGELFF
CDR3 DNA: TGTGCCAGCAACGCTGAAAACACCGGGGAGCTGTTTTTT